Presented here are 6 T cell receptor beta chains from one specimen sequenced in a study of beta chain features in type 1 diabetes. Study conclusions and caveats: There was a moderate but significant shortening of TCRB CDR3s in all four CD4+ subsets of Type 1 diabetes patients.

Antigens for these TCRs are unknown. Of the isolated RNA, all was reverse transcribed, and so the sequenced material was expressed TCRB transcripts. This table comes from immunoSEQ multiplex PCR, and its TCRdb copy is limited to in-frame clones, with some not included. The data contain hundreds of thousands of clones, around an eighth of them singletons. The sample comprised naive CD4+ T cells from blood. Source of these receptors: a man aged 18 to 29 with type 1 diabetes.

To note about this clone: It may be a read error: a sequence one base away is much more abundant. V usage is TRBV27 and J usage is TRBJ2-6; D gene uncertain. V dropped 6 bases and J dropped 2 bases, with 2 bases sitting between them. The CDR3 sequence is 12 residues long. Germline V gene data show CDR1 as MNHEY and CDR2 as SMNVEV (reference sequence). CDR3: CASRAGANVLTF. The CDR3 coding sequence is TGTGCCAGCAGGGCTGGGGCCAACGTCCTGACTTTC.

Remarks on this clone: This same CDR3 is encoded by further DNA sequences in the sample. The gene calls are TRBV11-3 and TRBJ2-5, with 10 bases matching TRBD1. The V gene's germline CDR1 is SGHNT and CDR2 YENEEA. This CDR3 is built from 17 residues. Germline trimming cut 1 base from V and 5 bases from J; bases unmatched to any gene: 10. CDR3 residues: CASSLGDRGRASETQYF. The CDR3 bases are TGTGCCAGCAGCTTAGGTGACAGGGGGCGGGCATCTGAGACCCAGTACTTC.

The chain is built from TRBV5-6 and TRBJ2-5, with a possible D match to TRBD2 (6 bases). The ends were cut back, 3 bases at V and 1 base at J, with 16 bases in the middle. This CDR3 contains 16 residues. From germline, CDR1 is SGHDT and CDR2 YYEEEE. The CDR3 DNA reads TGTGCCAGCAGCTCCTTACCCCGAGCGGGCCAAGAGACCCAGTACTTC. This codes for CASSSLPRAGQETQYF.

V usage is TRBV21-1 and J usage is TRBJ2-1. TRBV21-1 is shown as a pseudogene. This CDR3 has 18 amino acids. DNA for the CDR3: TGTGCCAGCAGCAAAGCGCGAAAGGGCCGCTTTGTTTTGTTGTCGCAGTTCTTC. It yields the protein CASSKARKGRFVLLSQFF.

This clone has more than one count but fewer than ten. CDR3 protein: CASSLLTGTGYNEQFF. Here the CDR3 DNA reads TGCGCCAGCAGCCTACTAACCGGGACAGGCTACAATGAGCAGTTCTTC. The chain recombines TRBV4-1 with TRBJ2-1; 8 positions match TRBD1. The CDR3 consists of 16 residues. Germline V gene data show CDR1 as MGHRA and CDR2 as YSYEKL. J was trimmed by 3 bases and V by 4 bases; bases with no gene match: 8.

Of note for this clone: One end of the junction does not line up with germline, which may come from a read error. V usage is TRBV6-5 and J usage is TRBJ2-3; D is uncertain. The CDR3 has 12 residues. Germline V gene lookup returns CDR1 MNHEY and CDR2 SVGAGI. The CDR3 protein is CAISESGDTQYF. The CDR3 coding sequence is TGTGCCATCAGTGAGTCCGGGGATACGCAGTATTTT.